The 5 T cell receptor beta chains given below trace back to one sample, sequenced in a study of human thymus T cells. Produced via immunoSEQ multiplex PCR; TCRdb's table is partial and in-frame only. This sample has about 46,000 clones, with roughly 94% found just once. Input material: blood. The receptor set was obtained from a girl under three years old with a congenital heart defect but otherwise immunologically healthy.

The chain combines TRBV28 with TRBJ1-1; D gene uncertain. V was clipped by 3 bases and J by 1 base, with 9 bases between them. The length of the CDR3 is 14 residues. The germline V gene encodes CDR1 MDHEN and CDR2 SYDVKM. CDR3 nucleotide sequence: TGTGCCAGCAGTTTTCGACTCTCGAACACTGAAGCTTTCTTT. This gives the protein CASSFRLSNTEAFF.

V and J are TRBV4-1 and TRBJ2-1; 8 bases map to TRBD2. Germline V gene sequence: CDR1 MGHRA, CDR2 YSYEKL. This CDR3 comprises 16 residues. Unmatched junction bases numbered 1, after V lost 0 bases and J lost 0 bases. This chain's CDR3 is CASSQDGTSSYNEQFF. The CDR3 nucleotides read TGCGCCAGCAGCCAAGATGGGACTAGCTCCTACAATGAGCAGTTCTTC.

This rearrangement joins TRBV7-9 to TRBJ2-7, with no clear D. The V end was cut by 5 bases, the J end by 0 bases, with 2 bases between. The CDR3 has 11 residues. Per the germline V gene, CDR1 is SEHNR and CDR2 is FQNEAQ (reference sequence). This CDR3 reads CASSLSYEQYF. The CDR3 region has the DNA TGTGCCAGCAGCCTCTCCTACGAGCAGTACTTC.

The chain combines TRBV5-4 with TRBJ2-3; D is undetermined. The CDR3 covers 13 residues. The germline CDR1 and CDR2 sequences are SGHNT and YYREEE (reference sequence). V lost 3 bases and J 0 bases, leaving 5 bases between the germline ends. Written as DNA, the CDR3 is TGTGCCAGCAGCTCGTATAGCACAGATACGCAGTATTTT. Protein product: CASSSYSTDTQYF. The variable domain in full, with the rest retrieved from reference TRBV5-4 and TRBJ2-3, is ETGVTQSPTHLIKTRGQQVTLRCSSQSGHNTVSWYQQALGQGPQFIFQYYREEENGRGNFPPRFSGLQFPNYSSELNVNALELDDSALYLCASSSYSTDTQYFGPGTRLTVL.

The chain links TRBV30 to TRBJ2-7; D is possibly TRBD2 (6 bases). Germline values: CDR1 GTSNPN, CDR2 SVGIG (reference sequence). The CDR3 contains 13 residues. Trimming removed 5 bases at V and 1 base at J, with 12 bases between. The CDR3 bases are TGTGCCTGGGACCGGGACTTGTCCTACGAGCAGTACTTC. Its protein product is CAWDRDLSYEQYF.